A single sample is the source of the 22 T cell receptor beta chains below, sequenced in a study of control samples from healthy donors and cancer patients. This table comes from immunoSEQ multiplex PCR, and its TCRdb copy is limited to in-frame clones, with some not included. The top ten hold 6% to 8% of the sample, which has 95,000 to 150,000 clones, approximately 89% seen once. Input material: blood. These receptors were obtained from a woman aged 18-29 years in good health.

The chain is built from TRBV7-3 and TRBJ2-3, with TRBD1 matching over 8 bases. The CDR3 totals 16 residues. CDR1 is SGHTA and CDR2 is FQGTGA in the germline V gene. With V trimmed by 1 base and J by 3 bases, 6 bases remained unmatched. The CDR3 loop is CASSLRARGLTDTQYF. CDR3 sequence (DNA): TGTGCCAGCAGCTTAAGGGCCAGGGGGCTGACAGATACGCAGTATTTT.

The chain couples TRBV7-6 to TRBJ2-3; 11 nucleotides agree with TRBD2. The V gene end was trimmed by 3 bases and the J gene end by 1 base; junction bases not matched to a gene: 3. Germline V gives CDR1 SGHVS, CDR2 FNYEAQ. The CDR3 length is 16 residues. CDR3 sequence (DNA): TGTGCCAGCAGCTTTAGCGGGGGGGCTGGCACAGATACGCAGTATTTT. It encodes CASSFSGGAGTDTQYF.

V is TRBV2 and J is TRBJ2-7; D gene ambiguous. The CDR3 contains 11 residues. The V and J ends lost 8 bases and 1 base respectively, with 6 bases between them. The germline V gene encodes CDR1 SNHLY and CDR2 FYNNEI. Here the CDR3 DNA reads TGTGCCAGCCGTAGATCCTACGAGCAGTACTTC. Translated: CASRRSYEQYF.

The genes are TRBV5-3 and TRBJ1-6, with 9 positions matching TRBD1. TRBV5-3 is classed as an ORF, of uncertain function. J was trimmed by 9 bases and V by 4 bases; bases with no gene match: 11. This CDR3 is 16 amino acids long. In DNA form, the CDR3 reads TGTGCCAGAAGCCCAAGGACAGGGGAGGCCGGTTCACCCCTCCACTTT. Encoded protein: CARSPRTGEAGSPLHF.

V gene TRBV3-1 (or the pseudogene TRBV3-2) combines with J gene TRBJ1-2; the D gene is possibly TRBD1 (6 bases). Trimming stripped 1 base from V and 6 bases from J, with 21 bases between. The CDR3 is 17 residues long. The germline V gene encodes CDR1 LGHDT and CDR2 YNNKEL (reference sequence). CDR3 coding DNA: TGTGCCAGCAGCCAAGCCTTAGGAGGGGGGCGATCGAATGGCTACACCTTC. This encodes CASSQALGGGRSNGYTF.

This chain joins TRBV10-3 and TRBJ1-1, with no clear D. The CDR3 sequence is 14 residues long. Germline V gene data show CDR1 as ENHRY and CDR2 as SYGVKD. Trimming pared 6 bases from V and 3 bases from J, leaving 14 bases between. CDR3 sequence reads: CAISIAWEDTEAFF. CDR3 nucleotides: TGTGCCATCAGCATAGCATGGGAGGACACTGAAGCTTTCTTT.

The chain uses TRBV10-3 and TRBJ1-2, with 8 bases identical to TRBD1. Unmatched junction bases numbered 10, after V lost 10 bases and J lost 6 bases. CDR3 length equals 13 residues. From germline, CDR1 is ENHRY and CDR2 SYGVKD. The CDR3 reads CATQAQGANGYTF. In DNA form, the CDR3 reads TGTGCCACACAAGCGCAGGGGGCTAATGGCTACACCTTC.

The chain combines TRBV24-1 with TRBJ1-2; D uncertain. Trimming took off 2 bases at V and 3 bases at J, with 3 bases between the two ends. The germline V gene encodes CDR1 KGHDR and CDR2 SFDVKD. The CDR3 has 12 amino acids. CDR3 residues: CATSDSHYGYTF. The CDR3 bases are TGTGCCACCAGTGATTCCCACTATGGCTACACCTTC.

About this clone: The same CDR3 also results from other DNA sequences found in this sample. V is TRBV6-5 and J is TRBJ2-6; 7 bases align to TRBD1. The CDR3 has 15 residues. V gave up 9 bases and J gave up 0 bases; unmatched junction bases: 5. Germline CDR1 and CDR2: MNHEY and SVGAGI. CDR3 amino acids: CASRAGGSGANVLTF. As DNA, the CDR3 is TGTGCCAGTCGGGCAGGGGGCTCTGGGGCCAACGTCCTGACTTTC.

The genes are TRBV6-6 and TRBJ2-3; TRBD1 agrees at 9 bases. Germline trimming cut 0 bases from V and 4 bases from J; bases unmatched to any gene: 5. The V gene's germline CDR1 is MNHNY and CDR2 SVGAGI (reference sequence). This CDR3 comprises 16 residues. CDR3 sequence reads: CASSYSGTGSADTQYF. In DNA form, the CDR3 reads TGTGCCAGCAGTTACTCCGGGACAGGGTCCGCAGATACGCAGTATTTT.

This clone occurred once. The CDR3 loop reads CASRYRDRGPGELFF. In nucleotides, the CDR3 is TGCGCCAGCCGCTACCGGGACAGGGGTCCCGGGGAGCTGTTTTTT. This chain uses TRBV4-1 with TRBJ2-2; 10 positions match TRBD1. The junction had 9 bases not matched to a gene; V was cut back by 8 bases and J by 6 bases. This CDR3 region has 15 residues. Per the germline V gene, CDR1 is MGHRA and CDR2 is YSYEKL.

The chain is built from TRBV2 and TRBJ1-1; unclear D gene. V lost 2 bases to trimming and J lost 12 bases, with 7 bases between them. Germline loops: CDR1 SNHLY, CDR2 FYNNEI. This CDR3 is 10 amino acids long. CDR3 sequence (DNA): TGTGCCAGCAGTGAAACTCTGTCTTTCTTT. Translation: CASSETLSFF.

This chain links TRBV30 with TRBJ1-5; D unclear. Germline V gene data show CDR1 as GTSNPN and CDR2 as SVGIG (reference sequence). Trimming cost V 0 bases and J 2 bases, with 8 bases left between them. This CDR3 contains 14 residues. DNA of the CDR3: TGTGCCTGGAGTGTCCCCGGCGGCAATCAGCCCCAGCATTTT. This codes for CAWSVPGGNQPQHF.

The chain uses TRBV3-1 (or the pseudogene TRBV3-2) and TRBJ1-1; D might be TRBD1 (6 bases). The CDR3 runs 14 residues. Per germline, CDR1 LGHDT and CDR2 YNNKEL (reference sequence). V lost 6 bases, J lost 3 bases, and 14 bases lay in between. The CDR3 nucleotides read TGTGCCAGCAGTTATTCAGGGGCGGACACTGAAGCTTTCTTT. Its translation: CASSYSGADTEAFF.

This chain uses TRBV18 with TRBJ2-2, with D maybe TRBD1 (5 bases). Trimming took 5 bases from V and 1 from J, leaving 11 bases between them. Germline V lookup: CDR1 KGHSH, CDR2 LQKENI. This CDR3 has 15 residues. DNA of the CDR3: TGTGCCAGCTCAACCGACAGATTGAACACCGGGGAGCTGTTTTTT. This sequence encodes CASSTDRLNTGELFF.

This clone was found once. The J gene is TRBJ1-4, the V gene TRBV7-8; TRBD1 agrees at 7 bases. V was pared by 1 base and J by 7 bases, with 6 bases of the junction left unmatched. The CDR3 has 15 residues. Germline V gene data show CDR1 as SGHVS and CDR2 as FQNEAQ. The CDR3 sequence: CASSLDGRGGEKLFF. DNA for the CDR3: TGTGCCAGCAGCTTAGATGGCAGGGGGGGTGAAAAACTGTTTTTT.

The chain links TRBV28 to TRBJ1-1; tentatively, D is TRBD1 (6 bases). The V gene lost 5 bases and the J gene lost 1 base, with 11 bases spanning the gap. Looked up from germline, CDR1 is MDHEN and CDR2 is SYDVKM. The CDR3 loop spans 14 amino acids. The CDR3 is CASSKGGGNTEAFF. In nucleotides, the CDR3 is TGTGCCAGCAGTAAAGGGGGTGGGAACACTGAAGCTTTCTTT.

This rearrangement joins TRBV11-2 to TRBJ2-3; D gene unclear. The germline CDR1 and CDR2 sequences are SGHAT and FQNNGV. Trimming removed 5 bases at V and 7 bases at J, with 7 bases between. The CDR3 consists of 11 residues. CDR3 sequence: CASSLGNTQYF. CDR3 in DNA: TGTGCCAGCAGCCTTGGTAATACGCAGTATTTT.

The chain carries TRBV24-1 and TRBJ1-1, with D perhaps matching TRBD1 (5 bases). V was trimmed by 4 bases and J by 1 base, leaving 12 bases between them. The CDR3 runs 15 residues. Germline assignment: CDR1 KGHDR and CDR2 SFDVKD. The CDR3 DNA is TGTGCCACCAGTGACCCCCGGGACGGGAACACTGAAGCTTTCTTT. Protein: CATSDPRDGNTEAFF.

The chain links TRBV28 to TRBJ2-3; possibly TRBD2 for D (6 bases). This CDR3 is 14 amino acids long. The V gene's germline CDR1 is MDHEN and CDR2 SYDVKM. The V end was cut by 3 bases, the J end by 6 bases, with 13 bases between. In nucleotides, the CDR3 is TGTGCCAGCAGTTTGGAGCGGGTTGGGGATACGCAGTATTTT. As protein: CASSLERVGDTQYF.

The V and J genes are TRBV15 and TRBJ1-1; D is undetermined. The germline CDR1 and CDR2 sequences are LNHNV and YYDKDF (reference sequence). Trimming shortened V by 0 bases and J by 3 bases, and 8 bases separated the two germline ends. CDR3 length equals 14 residues. The CDR3 loop is CATSREGFYTEAFF. CDR3 DNA: TGTGCCACCAGCAGAGAAGGGTTCTACACTGAAGCTTTCTTT.

CDR3 sequence: CASSDTSGSLEQFF. The CDR3, as DNA: TGTGCCAGCAGTGATACTAGCGGGAGTTTGGAGCAGTTCTTC. The V call is TRBV6-1, the J call TRBJ2-1; 11 bases are a match to TRBD2. Germline assignment: CDR1 MNHNS and CDR2 SASEGT. Germline trimming cut 3 bases from V and 10 bases from J; bases unmatched to any gene: 5. The CDR3 is 14 amino acids.